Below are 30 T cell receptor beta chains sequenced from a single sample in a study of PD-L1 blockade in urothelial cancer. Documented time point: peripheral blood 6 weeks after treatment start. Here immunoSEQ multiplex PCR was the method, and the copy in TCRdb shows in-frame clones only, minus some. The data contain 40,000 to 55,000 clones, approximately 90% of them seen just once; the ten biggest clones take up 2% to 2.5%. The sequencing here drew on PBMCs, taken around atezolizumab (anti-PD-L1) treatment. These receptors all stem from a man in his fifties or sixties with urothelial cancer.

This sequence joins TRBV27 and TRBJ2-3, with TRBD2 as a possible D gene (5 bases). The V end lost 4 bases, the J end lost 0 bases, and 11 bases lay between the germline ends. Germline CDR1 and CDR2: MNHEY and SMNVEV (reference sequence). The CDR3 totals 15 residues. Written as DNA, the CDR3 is TGTGCCAGCAGTTCAATCTGGACTAGCACAGATACGCAGTATTTT. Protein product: CASSSIWTSTDTQYF.

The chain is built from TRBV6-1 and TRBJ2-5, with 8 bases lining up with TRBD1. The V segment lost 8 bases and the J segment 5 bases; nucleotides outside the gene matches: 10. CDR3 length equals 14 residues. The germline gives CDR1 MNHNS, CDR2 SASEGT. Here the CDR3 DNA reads TGTGCCAGCTCTGCCCAGGGGGCTAGGGAGACCCAGTACTTC. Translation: CASSAQGARETQYF.

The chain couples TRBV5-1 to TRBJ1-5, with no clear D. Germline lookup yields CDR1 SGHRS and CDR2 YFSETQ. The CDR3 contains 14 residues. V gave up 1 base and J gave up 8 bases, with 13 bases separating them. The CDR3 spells CASSLSGRPEPQHF. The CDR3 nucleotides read TGCGCCAGCAGCTTGAGCGGGAGACCAGAGCCCCAGCATTTT.

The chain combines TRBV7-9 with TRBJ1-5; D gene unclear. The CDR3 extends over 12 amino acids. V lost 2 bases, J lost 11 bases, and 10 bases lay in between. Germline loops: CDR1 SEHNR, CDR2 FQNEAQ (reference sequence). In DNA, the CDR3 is TGTGCCAGCAGCTTACAGCCCAGGTCCCAGCATTTT. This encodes CASSLQPRSQHF.

CDR3 protein: CAWRGQGNSPLHF. The CDR3, as DNA: TGTGCCTGGAGAGGACAGGGGAATTCACCCCTCCACTTT. The chain carries TRBV30 and TRBJ1-6; 9 bases agree with TRBD1. The CDR3 runs 13 residues. The V gene end was trimmed by 3 bases and the J gene end by 7 bases; junction bases not matched to a gene: 1. Germline loops: CDR1 GTSNPN, CDR2 SVGIG (reference sequence).

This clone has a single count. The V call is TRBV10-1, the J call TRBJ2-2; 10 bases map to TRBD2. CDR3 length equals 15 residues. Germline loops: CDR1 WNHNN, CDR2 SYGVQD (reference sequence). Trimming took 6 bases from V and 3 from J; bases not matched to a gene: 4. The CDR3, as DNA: TGCGCCAGCAGGAGCGGGGGGGCCGACACCGGGGAGCTGTTTTTT. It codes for CASRSGGADTGELFF.

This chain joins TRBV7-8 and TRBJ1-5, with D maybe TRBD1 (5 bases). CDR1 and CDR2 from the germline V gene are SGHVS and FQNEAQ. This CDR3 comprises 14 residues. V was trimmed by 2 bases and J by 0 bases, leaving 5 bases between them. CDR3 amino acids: CASSLTGSNQPQHF. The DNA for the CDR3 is TGTGCCAGCAGCTTAACAGGTAGCAATCAGCCCCAGCATTTT.

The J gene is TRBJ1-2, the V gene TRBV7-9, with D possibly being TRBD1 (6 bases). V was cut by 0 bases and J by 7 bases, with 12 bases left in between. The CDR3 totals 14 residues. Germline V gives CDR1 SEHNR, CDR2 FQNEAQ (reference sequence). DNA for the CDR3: TGTGCCAGCAGCTTAGCGTTAGGGGGTATTGGCTACACCTTC. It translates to CASSLALGGIGYTF.

The CDR3 is CASSSGLSNTEAFF. Written as DNA, the CDR3 is TGTGCCAGCAGTTCGGGTCTTTCGAACACTGAAGCTTTCTTT. J is TRBJ1-1 and V is TRBV11-2; D unclear. The CDR3 runs 14 residues. The germline CDR1 and CDR2 sequences are SGHAT and FQNNGV. V lost 6 bases to trimming and J lost 1 base, with 12 bases between them.

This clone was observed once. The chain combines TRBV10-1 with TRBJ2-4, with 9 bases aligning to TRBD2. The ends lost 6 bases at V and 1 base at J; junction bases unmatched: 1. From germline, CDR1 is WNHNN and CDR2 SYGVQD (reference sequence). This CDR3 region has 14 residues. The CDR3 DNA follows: TGCGCCAGCAGGGGGACTAGCGCCAAAAACATTCAGTACTTC. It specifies CASRGTSAKNIQYF.

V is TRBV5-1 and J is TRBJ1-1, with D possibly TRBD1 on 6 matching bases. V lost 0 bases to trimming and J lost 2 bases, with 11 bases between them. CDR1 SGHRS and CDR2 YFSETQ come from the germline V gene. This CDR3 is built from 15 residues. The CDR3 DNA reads TGCGCCAGCAGCTTGGCCGACAGGACCAACACTGAAGCTTTCTTT. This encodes CASSLADRTNTEAFF.

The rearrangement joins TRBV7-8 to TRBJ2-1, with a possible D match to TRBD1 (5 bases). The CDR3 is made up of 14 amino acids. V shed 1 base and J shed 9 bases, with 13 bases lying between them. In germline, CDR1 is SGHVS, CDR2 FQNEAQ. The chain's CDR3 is CASSLEGHTGEQFF. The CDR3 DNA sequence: TGTGCCAGCAGCTTAGAGGGGCATACGGGTGAGCAGTTCTTC.

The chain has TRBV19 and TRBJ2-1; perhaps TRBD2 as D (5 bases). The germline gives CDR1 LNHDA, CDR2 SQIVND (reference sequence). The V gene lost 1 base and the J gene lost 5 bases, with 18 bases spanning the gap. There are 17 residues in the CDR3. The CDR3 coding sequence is TGTGCCAGTAGTATAGTGGGAGCGAGCGGAGCCAACAATGAGCAGTTCTTC. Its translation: CASSIVGASGANNEQFF.

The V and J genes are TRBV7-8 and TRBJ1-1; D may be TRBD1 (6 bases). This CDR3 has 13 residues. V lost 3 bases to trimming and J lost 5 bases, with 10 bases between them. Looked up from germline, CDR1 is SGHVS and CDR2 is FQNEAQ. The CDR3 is CASSLGGLTEAFF. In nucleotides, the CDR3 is TGTGCCAGCAGCTTGGGGGGGCTGACTGAAGCTTTCTTT.

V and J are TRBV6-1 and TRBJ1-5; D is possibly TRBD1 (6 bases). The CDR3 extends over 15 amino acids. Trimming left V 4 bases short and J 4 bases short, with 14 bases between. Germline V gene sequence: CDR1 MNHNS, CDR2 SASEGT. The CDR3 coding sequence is TGTGCCAGCAGTGCTTCCGGGACATCAAATCAGCCCCAGCATTTT. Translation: CASSASGTSNQPQHF.

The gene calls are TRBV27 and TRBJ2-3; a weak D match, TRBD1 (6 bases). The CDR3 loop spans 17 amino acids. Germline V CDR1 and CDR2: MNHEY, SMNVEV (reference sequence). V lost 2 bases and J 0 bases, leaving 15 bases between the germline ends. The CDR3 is CASSLENWGTSTDTQYF. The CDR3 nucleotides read TGTGCCAGCAGTTTAGAAAATTGGGGGACAAGCACAGATACGCAGTATTTT.

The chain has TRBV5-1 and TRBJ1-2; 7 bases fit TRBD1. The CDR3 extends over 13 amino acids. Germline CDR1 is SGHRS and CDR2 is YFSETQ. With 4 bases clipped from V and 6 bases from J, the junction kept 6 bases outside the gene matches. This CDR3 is CASSLQGQDGYTF. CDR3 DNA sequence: TGCGCCAGCAGCCTACAGGGGCAGGATGGCTACACCTTC.

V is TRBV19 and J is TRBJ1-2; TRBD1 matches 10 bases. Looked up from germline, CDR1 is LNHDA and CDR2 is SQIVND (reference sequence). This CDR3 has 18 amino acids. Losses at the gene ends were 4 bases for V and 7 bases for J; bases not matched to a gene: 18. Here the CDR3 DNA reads TGTGCCAGTAGTAACAGACGAGGGAGACAGGGGGCAGTCAGTGGCTACACCTTC. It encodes CASSNRRGRQGAVSGYTF.

For the CDR3, the DNA is TGTGCCACCATGGGAGGAGGTCTCTCTGGAAACACCATATATTTT. Residues: CATMGGGLSGNTIYF. This chain connects TRBV10-3 to TRBJ1-3; D call uncertain. The CDR3 runs to 15 residues. CDR1 is ENHRY and CDR2 is SYGVKD in the germline V gene. V lost 10 bases, J lost 0 bases, and 16 bases lay in between.

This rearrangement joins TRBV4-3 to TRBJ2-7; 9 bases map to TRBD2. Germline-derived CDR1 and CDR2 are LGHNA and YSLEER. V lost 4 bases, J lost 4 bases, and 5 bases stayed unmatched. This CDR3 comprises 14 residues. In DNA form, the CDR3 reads TGCGCCAGCAGCCCGCTAGCGGGAACGTACGAGCAGTACTTC. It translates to CASSPLAGTYEQYF.

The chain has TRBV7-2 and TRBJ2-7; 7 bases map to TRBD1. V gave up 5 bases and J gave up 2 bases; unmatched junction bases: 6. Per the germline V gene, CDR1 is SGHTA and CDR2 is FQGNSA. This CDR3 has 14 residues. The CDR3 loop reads CASSPTGQAYEQYF. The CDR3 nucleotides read TGTGCCAGCAGCCCGACAGGACAGGCCTACGAGCAGTACTTC. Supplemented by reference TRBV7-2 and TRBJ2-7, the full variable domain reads GAGVSQSPSNKVTEKGKDVELRCDPISGHTALYWYRQSLGQGLEFLIYFQGNSAPDKSGLPSDRFSAERTGGSVSTLTIQRTQQEDSAVYLCASSPTGQAYEQYFGPGTRLTVT.

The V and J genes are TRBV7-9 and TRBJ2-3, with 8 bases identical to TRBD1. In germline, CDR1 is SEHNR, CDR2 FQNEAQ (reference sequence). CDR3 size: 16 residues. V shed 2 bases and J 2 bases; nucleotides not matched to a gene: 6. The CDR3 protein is CASSLMGTGVTDTQYF. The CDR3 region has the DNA TGTGCCAGCAGCTTAATGGGGACAGGAGTCACAGATACGCAGTATTTT.

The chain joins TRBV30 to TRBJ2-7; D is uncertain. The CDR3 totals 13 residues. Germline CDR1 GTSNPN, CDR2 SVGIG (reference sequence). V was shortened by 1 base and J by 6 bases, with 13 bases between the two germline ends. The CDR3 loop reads CAWSESNGAEQYF. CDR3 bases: TGTGCCTGGAGTGAATCAAACGGAGCCGAGCAGTACTTC.

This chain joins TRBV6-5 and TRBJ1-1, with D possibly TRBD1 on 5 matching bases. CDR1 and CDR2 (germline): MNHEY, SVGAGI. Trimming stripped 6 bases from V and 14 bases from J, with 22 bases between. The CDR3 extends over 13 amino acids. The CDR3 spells CASSPDTKPELFF. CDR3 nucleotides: TGTGCCAGCAGCCCGGACACCAAGCCTGAATTATTCTTT.

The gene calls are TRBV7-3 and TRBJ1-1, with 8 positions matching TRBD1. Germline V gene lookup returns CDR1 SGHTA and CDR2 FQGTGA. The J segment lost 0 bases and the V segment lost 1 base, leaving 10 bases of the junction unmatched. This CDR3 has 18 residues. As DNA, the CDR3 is TGTGCCAGCAGCTTAAGCCCGACAGGGGACGGGTTGAACACTGAAGCTTTCTTT. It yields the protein CASSLSPTGDGLNTEAFF.

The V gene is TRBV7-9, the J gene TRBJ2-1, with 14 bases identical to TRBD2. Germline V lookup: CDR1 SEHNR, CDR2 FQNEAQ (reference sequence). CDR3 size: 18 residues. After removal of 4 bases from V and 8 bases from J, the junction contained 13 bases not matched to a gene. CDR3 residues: CASSSSGTSGRKWHEQFF. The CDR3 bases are TGTGCCAGCAGCTCTAGCGGGACTAGCGGGAGAAAGTGGCATGAGCAGTTCTTC.

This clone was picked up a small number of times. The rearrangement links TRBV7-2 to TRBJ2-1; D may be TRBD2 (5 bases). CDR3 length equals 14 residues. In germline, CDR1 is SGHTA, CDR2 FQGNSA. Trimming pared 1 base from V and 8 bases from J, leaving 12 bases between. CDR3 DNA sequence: TGTGCCAGCAGCTTAGGAGGGCGCAAGGATGAGCAGTTCTTC. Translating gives CASSLGGRKDEQFF.

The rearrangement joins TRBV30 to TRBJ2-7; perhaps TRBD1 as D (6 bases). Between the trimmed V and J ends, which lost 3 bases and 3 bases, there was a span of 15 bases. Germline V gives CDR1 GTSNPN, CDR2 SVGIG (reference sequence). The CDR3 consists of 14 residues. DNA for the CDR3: TGTGCCTGGAGCGCTGACAGGACAAACTACGAGCAGTACTTC. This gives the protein CAWSADRTNYEQYF. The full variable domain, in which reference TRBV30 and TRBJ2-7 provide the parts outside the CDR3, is SQTIHQWPATLVQPVGSPLSLECTVEGTSNPNLYWYRQAAGRGLQLLFYSVGIGQISSEVPQNLSASRPQDRQFILSSKKLLLSDSGFYLCAWSADRTNYEQYFGPGTRLTVT.

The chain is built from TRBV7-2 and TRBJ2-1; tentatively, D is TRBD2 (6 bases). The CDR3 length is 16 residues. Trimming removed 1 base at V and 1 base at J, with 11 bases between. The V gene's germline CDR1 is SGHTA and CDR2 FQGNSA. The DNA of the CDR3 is TGTGCCAGCAGCTTAGTAGGCGGGAAGTCCTACAATGAGCAGTTCTTC. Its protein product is CASSLVGGKSYNEQFF.

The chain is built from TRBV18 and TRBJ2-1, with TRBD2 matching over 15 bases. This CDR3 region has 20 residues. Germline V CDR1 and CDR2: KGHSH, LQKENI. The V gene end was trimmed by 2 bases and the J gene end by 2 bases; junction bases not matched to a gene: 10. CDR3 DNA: TGTGCCAGCTCACCAGGACTAGCGGGAGGGCCTCTCTTGACCTACAATGAGCAGTTCTTC. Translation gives CASSPGLAGGPLLTYNEQFF.